The 5 T cell receptor beta chains listed next were all sequenced from one sample in a study of cytomegalovirus exposure and HLA in healthy donors. Primers for the PCR totalled 60 Vbeta and 13 Jbeta. TCRdb's copy holds only in-frame clones and misses some; the assay was immunoSEQ multiplex PCR. The table shows 200,000 or so clones, with about two thirds occurring only once. The specimen was PBMCs. The receptor source for this set is a man aged 40-55 years in good health and CMV-seropositive.

The rearrangement links TRBV28 to TRBJ2-5; 10 nucleotides align to TRBD2. The CDR3 spans 14 residues. In germline, CDR1 is MDHEN, CDR2 SYDVKM. With 6 bases clipped from V and 12 bases from J, the junction kept 13 bases outside the gene matches. CDR3 nucleotide sequence: TGTGCCAGCAGCCCAAATCTAGCGGGGGCGAGCAAGTACTTC. It yields the protein CASSPNLAGASKYF.

The V and J genes are TRBV7-9 and TRBJ2-1, with 12 nucleotides matching TRBD1. This CDR3 comprises 16 residues. The V gene's germline CDR1 is SEHNR and CDR2 FQNEAQ (reference sequence). After removal of 4 bases from V and 5 bases from J, the junction contained 6 bases not matched to a gene. In DNA form, the CDR3 reads TGTGCCAGCAGCTCCCGGGACAGGGGGCCTCACAATGAGCAGTTCTTC. The encoded protein is CASSSRDRGPHNEQFF.

J is TRBJ1-5 and V is TRBV5-1; 10 bases align to TRBD1. The length of the CDR3 is 14 residues. Germline loops: CDR1 SGHRS, CDR2 YFSETQ. The junction had 4 bases not matched to a gene; V was cut back by 4 bases and J by 6 bases. This chain's CDR3 is CASSLGQGIQPQHF. The CDR3 region has the DNA TGCGCCAGCAGCCTGGGACAGGGGATTCAGCCCCAGCATTTT.

The chain links TRBV10-3 to TRBJ1-1, with 7 bases matching TRBD1. CDR3 length: 14 residues. The junction had 10 bases not matched to a gene; V was cut back by 10 bases and J by 2 bases. In germline, CDR1 is ENHRY, CDR2 SYGVKD. CDR3 protein: CATGETGANTEAFF. DNA for the CDR3: TGTGCCACGGGCGAAACAGGGGCCAACACTGAAGCTTTCTTT.

The table lists this clone with a few counts. This rearrangement joins TRBV5-1 to TRBJ1-1; 7 bases line up with TRBD1. V shed 5 bases, J shed 0 bases, and the junction held 7 bases outside the gene matches. The CDR3 consists of 15 residues. The V gene's germline CDR1 is SGHRS and CDR2 YFSETQ. DNA of the CDR3: TGCGCCAGCAGAAGGACAGGCCCTCTGAACACTGAAGCTTTCTTT. Amino acid sequence: CASRRTGPLNTEAFF. Full variable domain (outside the CDR3, taken from reference TRBV5-1 and TRBJ1-1): KAGVTQTPRYLIKTRGQQVTLSCSPISGHRSVSWYQQTPGQGLQFLFEYFSETQRNKGNFPGRFSGRQFSNSRSEMNVSTLELGDSALYLCASRRTGPLNTEAFFGQGTRLTVV.